This T cell receptor (beta chain) was observed in a study of T-cell memory formation after mild COVID-19. In its sample, this clonotype was seen a few times. Via MiXCR, TCRdb re-called the 5' RACE reads, giving one row per CDR3 protein. Here the sample spans roughly 550,000 distinct CDR3 sequences, 20% being singletons. Trimming removed 0 bases at V and 0 bases at J, with 17 bases between. This CDR3 has 18 amino acids. The germline V gene has CDR1 SGHRS and CDR2 YFSETQ. The receptor was isolated from an adult woman who had mild COVID-19 (a few samples of this study predate the infection). Cell type and time point are not known. Sequenced material: PBMCs or a T cell subset sorted from them (not recorded which). V and J are TRBV5-1 and TRBJ2-3; D is perhaps TRBD1 or TRBD2 (5 bases each). This CDR3 reads CASSLDTGTGRSTDTQYF. CDR3 DNA: TGCGCCAGCAGCTTGGATACGGGGACGGGCAGGAGCACAGATACGCAGTATTTT.